Listed here are 30 T cell receptor beta chains from one sample, sequenced in a study of regulatory T cells in long-lasting Graves disease. The time point: newly diagnosed GD, antithyroid drugs for less than 3 months. After RNA was extracted from PBMCs, the TCR library was made from it. Through Arm-PCR of CDR3 regions and iRepertoire HTBI primers, TCR beta libraries were built. TCRdb itself ran the multiplex PCR reads through MiXCR, one entry per CDR3 protein. This sample has fewer than 500,000 distinct CDR3 sequences, with under 20% found just once. The same data also contributed to another study, on T cells in Graves' hyperthyroidism and ophthalmopathy.

The sample consisted of peripheral blood mononuclear cells (PBMCs), taken at new diagnosis, from a patient treated with antithyroid drugs. The receptors come from a man in his forties with Graves disease.

This clonotype was observed many times. This chain links TRBV28 with TRBJ2-7, with D tentatively TRBD1 or TRBD2 (5 bases each). Trimming removed 7 bases from V and 5 bases from J, with 27 bases in between. Germline V gene lookup returns CDR1 MDHEN and CDR2 SYDVKM. The CDR3 is made up of 17 amino acids. The CDR3 spells CASTSILWGIGQNEQYF. CDR3 sequence (DNA): TGTGCCAGCACCTCGATCTTATGGGGGATTGGTCAGAACGAGCAGTACTTC.

There are many counts of this clonotype. The chain links TRBV7-9 to TRBJ1-4; possibly TRBD1 for D (5 bases). Germline-derived CDR1 and CDR2 are SEHNR and FQNEAQ (reference sequence). This CDR3 contains 15 residues. V lost 5 bases to trimming and J lost 6 bases, with 16 bases between them. Written as DNA, the CDR3 is TGTGCCAGCAGCGAGCAGGGAAAGGGAGATGAAAAACTGTTTTTT. Amino acid sequence: CASSEQGKGDEKLFF.

This clonotype was seen repeatedly, ten times or more. The rearrangement uses TRBV9 and TRBJ1-2; the D gene is possibly TRBD1 (5 bases). CDR3 length: 14 amino acids. Trimming left V 3 bases short and J 5 bases short, with 14 bases between. Germline V gene lookup returns CDR1 SGDLS and CDR2 YYNGEE. The CDR3 reads CASSAEGLWYGYTF. Here the CDR3 DNA reads TGTGCCAGCAGCGCCGAGGGGTTATGGTATGGCTACACCTTC.

At least ten counts were recorded for this clonotype. The chain recombines TRBV28 with TRBJ2-5; 7 bases are shared with TRBD1. Trimming cost V 3 bases and J 5 bases; bases outside gene matches: 6. CDR1 is MDHEN, CDR2 SYDVKM, per germline. There are 14 residues in the CDR3. CDR3 bases: TGTGCCAGCAGTTTTGGTGACAGGGTTGAGACCCAGTACTTC. The encoded protein is CASSFGDRVETQYF. The whole variable domain, remainder taken from reference TRBV28 and TRBJ2-5, is DVKVTQSSRYLVKRTGEKVFLECVQDMDHENMFWYRQDPGLGLRLIYFSYDVKMKEKGDIPEGYSVSREKKERFSLILESASTNQTSMYLCASSFGDRVETQYFGPGTRLLVL.

Ten or more counts support this clonotype. This chain links TRBV28 with TRBJ2-7, with D maybe TRBD1 (6 bases). This CDR3 contains 14 residues. The germline CDR1 and CDR2 sequences are MDHEN and SYDVKM. V lost 3 bases and J 1 base, leaving 10 bases between the germline ends. CDR3 in amino acids: CASSFQTGSYEQYF. DNA for the CDR3: TGTGCCAGCAGTTTCCAAACAGGGTCCTACGAGCAGTACTTC.

This clonotype was detected many times. The chain combines TRBV12-3 or TRBV12-4 with TRBJ2-7; D is possibly TRBD1 (6 bases). This CDR3 has 11 amino acids. V was pared by 8 bases and J by 4 bases, with 9 bases between. Written as DNA, the CDR3 is TGTGCCAGCGGACAGCGATACGAGCAGTACTTC. Translating gives CASGQRYEQYF.

This clonotype occurred many times. V usage is TRBV3-1 and J usage is TRBJ2-5; D not certain. The CDR3 length is 13 residues. Germline V gene data show CDR1 as LGHDT and CDR2 as YNNKEL (reference sequence). V was pared by 1 base and J by 2 bases, with 5 bases between. The CDR3 region has the DNA TGTGCCAGCAGCCAAGGAATACAAGAGACCCAGTACTTC. It yields the protein CASSQGIQETQYF.

This clonotype showed up many times. V usage is TRBV5-8 and J usage is TRBJ1-5; 7 nucleotides line up with TRBD1. The germline CDR1 and CDR2 sequences are SGHTS and YDEGEE. V lost 4 bases to trimming and J lost 4 bases; unmatched junction nucleotides: 8. This CDR3 region has 15 residues. The CDR3 loop is CASSQTGVWNQPQHF. CDR3 nucleotides: TGTGCCAGCAGCCAAACAGGGGTCTGGAATCAGCCCCAGCATTTT.

Many counts were recorded for this clonotype. This chain joins TRBV28 and TRBJ2-7; tentative D call: TRBD2 (5 bases). The V gene lost 2 bases and the J gene lost 4 bases, with 6 bases spanning the gap. Germline V gene data show CDR1 as MDHEN and CDR2 as SYDVKM. The length of the CDR3 is 12 residues. CDR3 DNA: TGTGCCAGCAGTTTAACGGGATACGAGCAGTACTTC. Translating gives CASSLTGYEQYF. The full variable domain, in which reference TRBV28 and TRBJ2-7 provide the parts outside the CDR3, is DVKVTQSSRYLVKRTGEKVFLECVQDMDHENMFWYRQDPGLGLRLIYFSYDVKMKEKGDIPEGYSVSREKKERFSLILESASTNQTSMYLCASSLTGYEQYFGPGTRLTVT.

This clonotype showed up many times. This chain joins TRBV27 and TRBJ2-7; D not resolved. From germline, CDR1 is MNHEY and CDR2 SMNVEV (reference sequence). V dropped 2 bases and J dropped 3 bases, with 17 bases sitting between them. The CDR3 consists of 16 residues. The CDR3 protein is CASSLTMAGWIYEQYF. Written as DNA, the CDR3 is TGTGCCAGCAGTTTAACAATGGCAGGTTGGATCTACGAGCAGTACTTC.

As for this clonotype: One end of the junction does not line up with germline, which may come from a read error. The CDR3 DNA sequence: TGTACCACCAGTCAGTGGGGCAATCAGCCCCAGCATTTT. Its protein is CTTSQWGNQPQHF. This sequence joins TRBV24-1 and TRBJ1-5; unclear D gene. Germline V CDR1 and CDR2: KGHDR, SFDVKD. The CDR3 is made up of 13 amino acids.

This clonotype was detected ten times or more. V is TRBV28 and J is TRBJ1-6; D is unresolved. This CDR3 is 15 amino acids long. Germline-derived CDR1 and CDR2 are MDHEN and SYDVKM. V gave up 6 bases and J gave up 7 bases, with 16 bases separating them. CDR3 in amino acids: CASRSRELLNSPLHF. CDR3 in DNA: TGTGCCAGCAGGTCACGGGAGCTACTGAATTCACCCCTCCACTTT.

This clonotype was observed a handful of times. A much larger clone sits a single nucleotide away, making a read error possible. The chain recombines TRBV2 with TRBJ2-7, with D unresolved. Trimming cost V 0 bases and J 6 bases, with 15 bases left between them. The CDR3 extends over 15 amino acids. The germline CDR1 and CDR2 sequences are SNHLY and FYNNEI. The CDR3 region has the DNA TGTGCCAGCAGTGAAGCATTAACGGAGATGGGCGAGCAGTACTTC. Its translation is CASSEALTEMGEQYF.

Details on this clonotype: No conserved phenylalanine or tryptophan ends this CDR3, so it is likely a read error. The chain links TRBV10-2 to TRBJ2-7; D is unclear. Germline CDR1 is WSHSY and CDR2 is SAAADI. CDR3 length equals 14 residues. Trimming removed 3 bases from V and 2 bases from J, with 11 bases in between. The CDR3 DNA reads TGCGCCAGCAGTGATCGACGGAGCGCCTACGAGCAGTACTCC. It encodes CASSDRRSAYEQYS.

This clonotype was picked up many times. The rearrangement links TRBV2 to TRBJ2-2; TRBD2 might be the D (7 bases). V was trimmed by 7 bases and J by 2 bases, leaving 14 bases between them. Germline V lookup: CDR1 SNHLY, CDR2 FYNNEI. The CDR3 covers 15 residues. CDR3 residues: CASTIRGGNTGELFF. The CDR3 coding sequence is TGTGCCAGCACTATTAGGGGGGGCAACACCGGGGAGCTGTTTTTT.

This clonotype was seen many times. This chain connects TRBV27 to TRBJ2-3; weak D call: TRBD2 (5 bases). This CDR3 is 15 amino acids long. Germline V lookup: CDR1 MNHEY, CDR2 SMNVEV (reference sequence). V gave up 4 bases and J gave up 0 bases, with 11 bases separating them. The CDR3 bases are TGTGCCAGCAGTTCCCTGACTAAAAGCACAGATACGCAGTATTTT. Residues: CASSSLTKSTDTQYF.

This clonotype was recorded at least ten times. This chain links TRBV5-1 with TRBJ2-7; 9 bases fit TRBD1. Per germline, CDR1 SGHRS and CDR2 YFSETQ. The CDR3 runs 15 residues. Germline trimming cut 4 bases from V and 2 bases from J; bases unmatched to any gene: 7. The CDR3: CASSPGTGSTYEQYF. The CDR3 nucleotides read TGCGCCAGCAGCCCCGGGACAGGGAGTACCTACGAGCAGTACTTC.

A note on this clonotype: A much larger clonotype is one base distant, so this may be a read error. V is TRBV20-1 and J is TRBJ1-5; the D gene is possibly TRBD1 (6 bases). Germline V gene data show CDR1 as DFQATT and CDR2 as SNEGSKA (reference sequence). This CDR3 spans 13 amino acids. CDR3 loop: CRVKLQGRQPQHF. DNA for the CDR3: TGCAGGGTTAAGCTACAGGGAAGGCAGCCCCAGCATTTT.

This clonotype came up many times. This chain joins TRBV28 and TRBJ2-1; perhaps TRBD2 as D (6 bases). V shed 6 bases and J shed 1 base, with 19 bases lying between them. This CDR3 spans 17 amino acids. Per the germline V gene, CDR1 is MDHEN and CDR2 is SYDVKM. CDR3 sequence: CASRPTTASGSYNEQFF. In DNA form, the CDR3 reads TGTGCCAGCAGACCTACGACTGCAAGCGGGTCCTACAATGAGCAGTTCTTC.

About this clonotype: One end of the junction fails to match germline, which may point to a read error. This chain links TRBV28 with TRBJ2-1, with D tentatively TRBD1 or TRBD2 (5 bases each). This CDR3 is 15 amino acids long. Germline V gives CDR1 MDHEN, CDR2 SYDVKM. The CDR3: CASSLGRSSYNGQFF. The DNA of the CDR3 is TGTGCCAGCAGTTTGGGACGGAGCTCCTACAATGGGCAGTTCTTC.

The chain uses TRBV19 and TRBJ2-3; D not certain. V lost 9 bases to trimming and J lost 4 bases, with 11 bases between them. The CDR3 loop spans 12 amino acids. Germline assignment: CDR1 LNHDA and CDR2 SQIVND (reference sequence). CDR3 sequence reads: CASGPAADTQYF. The DNA of the CDR3 is TGTGCCAGCGGTCCCGCAGCAGATACGCAGTATTTT.

The rearrangement links TRBV25-1 to TRBJ2-5, with 16 bases aligning to TRBD2. The CDR3 totals 17 residues. V lost 3 bases to trimming and J lost 4 bases; unmatched junction nucleotides: 5. Germline loops: CDR1 MGHDK, CDR2 SYGVNS. CDR3 sequence reads: CASSDGGLAGGGETQYF. CDR3 nucleotide sequence: TGTGCCAGCAGTGACGGGGGACTAGCGGGAGGGGGAGAGACCCAGTACTTC.

Comments on this clonotype: A much larger clone sits a single nucleotide away, making a read error possible. The chain has TRBV27 and TRBJ2-7; 8 nucleotides line up with TRBD2. V lost 10 bases to trimming and J lost 6 bases; unmatched junction nucleotides: 17. The germline V gene has CDR1 MNHEY and CDR2 SMNVEV (reference sequence). The CDR3 runs to 15 residues. This CDR3 is CANNPYTSGRREQYF. The DNA of the CDR3 is TGTGCCAACAACCCCTACACCAGCGGGAGACGCGAGCAGTACTTC.

This clonotype was observed a few times. The V and J genes are TRBV28 and TRBJ1-6, with D hard to call. The CDR3 loop spans 15 amino acids. The germline V and J ends were trimmed by 6 bases and 7 bases, with 16 bases remaining between them. CDR1 is MDHEN and CDR2 is SYDVKM in the germline V gene. This CDR3 is CASRLEIFKNSPLHF. CDR3 nucleotides: TGTGCCAGCAGGCTTGAAATCTTTAAGAATTCACCCCTCCACTTT.

V usage is TRBV19 and J usage is TRBJ1-2; unclear D gene. The germline V gene has CDR1 LNHDA and CDR2 SQIVND (reference sequence). CDR3 length: 13 amino acids. The germline V and J ends were trimmed by 4 bases and 1 base, with 7 bases remaining between them. This CDR3 is CASSSLDNYGYTF. The CDR3 coding sequence is TGTGCCAGTAGTAGCCTTGATAACTATGGCTACACCTTC.

This clonotype was seen many times. The chain couples TRBV7-9 to TRBJ2-3, with 9 bases fitting TRBD2. Looked up from germline, CDR1 is SEHNR and CDR2 is FQNEAQ (reference sequence). This CDR3 spans 16 amino acids. The V segment lost 6 bases and the J segment 6 bases; nucleotides outside the gene matches: 13. The CDR3 DNA follows: TGTGCCAGCAGTCGCCCCGCGGCGGGAGGGGCGGATACGCAGTATTTT. This encodes CASSRPAAGGADTQYF. The full variable domain, in which reference TRBV7-9 and TRBJ2-3 provide the parts outside the CDR3, is DTGVSQNPRHKITKRGQNVTFRCDPISEHNRLYWYRQTLGQGPEFLTYFQNEAQLEKSRLLSDRFSAERPKGSFSTLEIQRTEQGDSAMYLCASSRPAAGGADTQYFGPGTRLTVL.

This clonotype has ten or more counts. The rearrangement links TRBV6-1 to TRBJ2-2, with D tentatively TRBD1 (5 bases). The CDR3 totals 14 residues. Trimming stripped 6 bases from V and 2 bases from J, with 10 bases between. Germline CDR1 reads MNHNS; CDR2 reads SASEGT. The CDR3 spells CASRPRVNTGELFF. CDR3 nucleotide sequence: TGTGCCAGCAGACCCAGGGTTAACACCGGGGAGCTGTTTTTT.

By proportion, this clonotype is medium-sized. V is TRBV7-9 and J is TRBJ2-1; weak D call: TRBD2 (6 bases). CDR3 length: 17 amino acids. Trimming cost V 2 bases and J 0 bases, with 14 bases left between them. Per germline, CDR1 SEHNR and CDR2 FQNEAQ (reference sequence). The CDR3 DNA is TGTGCCAGCAGCTTATCACGGGAGTCGAGCTCCTACAATGAGCAGTTCTTC. Protein: CASSLSRESSSYNEQFF.

The rearrangement uses TRBV10-3 and TRBJ2-3, with 7 bases matching TRBD2. Losses at the gene ends were 3 bases for V and 4 bases for J; bases not matched to a gene: 4. The germline gives CDR1 ENHRY, CDR2 SYGVKD. The CDR3 covers 14 residues. CDR3 protein: CAISDGGSSDTQYF. The CDR3 DNA reads as TGTGCCATCAGTGACGGCGGGAGTTCAGATACGCAGTATTTT.

This clonotype was seen at least ten times. This rearrangement joins TRBV7-3 to TRBJ2-5, with D perhaps matching TRBD1 or TRBD2 (5 bases each). Trimming removed 2 bases from V and 4 bases from J, with 14 bases in between. The CDR3 sequence is 15 residues long. Germline V gives CDR1 SGHTA, CDR2 FQGTGA. As DNA, the CDR3 is TGTGCCAGCAGCTTACAGCCAGGGACGGGAGAGACCCAGTACTTC. It specifies CASSLQPGTGETQYF.